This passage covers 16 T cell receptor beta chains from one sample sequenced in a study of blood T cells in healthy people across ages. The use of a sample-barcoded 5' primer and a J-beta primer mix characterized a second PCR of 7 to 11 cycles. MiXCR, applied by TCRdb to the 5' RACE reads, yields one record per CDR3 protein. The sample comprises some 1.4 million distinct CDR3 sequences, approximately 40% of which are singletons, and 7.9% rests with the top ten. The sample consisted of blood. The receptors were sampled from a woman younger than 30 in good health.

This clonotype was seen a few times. The CDR3 DNA is TGCAGTGCTAGAGGTGGGGGACTAGCGGGATTCCGGGAACAGTTCTTC. Translation gives CSARGGGLAGFREQFF. The chain employs TRBV20-1 and TRBJ2-1; 13 bases fit TRBD2. The trim removed 1 base at V and 13 bases at J, leaving 13 bases unmatched. This CDR3 is built from 16 residues. Per the germline V gene, CDR1 is DFQATT and CDR2 is SNEGSKA (reference sequence).

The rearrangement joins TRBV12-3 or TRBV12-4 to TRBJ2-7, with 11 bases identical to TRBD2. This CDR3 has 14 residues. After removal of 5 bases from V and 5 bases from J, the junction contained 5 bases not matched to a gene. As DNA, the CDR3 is TGTGCCAGCAGTAAACTAGCGGGAGTAGACGAGCAGTACTTC. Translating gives CASSKLAGVDEQYF.

The CDR3 nucleotides are TGTGCCAGCAGTTACACAGGTCCCGGCTACAATGAGCAGTACTTC. Its protein is CASSYTGPGYNEQYF. This chain uses TRBV6-6 with TRBJ2-5; D is perhaps TRBD1 (5 bases). Trimming stripped 2 bases from V and 11 bases from J, with 21 bases between. Germline-derived CDR1 and CDR2 are MNHNY and SVGAGI (reference sequence). This CDR3 has 15 amino acids.

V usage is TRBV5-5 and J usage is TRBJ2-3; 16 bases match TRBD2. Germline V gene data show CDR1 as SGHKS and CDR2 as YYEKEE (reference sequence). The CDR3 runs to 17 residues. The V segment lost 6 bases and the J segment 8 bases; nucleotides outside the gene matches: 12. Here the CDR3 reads CASNSPAGTSGGGTQYF. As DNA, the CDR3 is TGTGCCAGCAACTCACCTGCGGGGACTAGCGGGGGGGGTACGCAGTATTTT.

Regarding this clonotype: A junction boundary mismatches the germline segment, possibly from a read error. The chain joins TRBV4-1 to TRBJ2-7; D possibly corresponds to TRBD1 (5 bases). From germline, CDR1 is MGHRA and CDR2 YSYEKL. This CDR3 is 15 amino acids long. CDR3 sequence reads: CASNQDQGESYEQYF. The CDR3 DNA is TGCGCCAGCAACCAAGATCAGGGCGAATCCTACGAGCAGTACTTC.

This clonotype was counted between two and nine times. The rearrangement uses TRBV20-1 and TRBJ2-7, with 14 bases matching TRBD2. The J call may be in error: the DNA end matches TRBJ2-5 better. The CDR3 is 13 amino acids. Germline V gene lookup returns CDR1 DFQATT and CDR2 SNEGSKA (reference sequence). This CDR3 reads CSGTSGSKKTQYF. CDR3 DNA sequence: TGCAGCGGGACTAGCGGGAGTAAGAAGACCCAGTACTTC.

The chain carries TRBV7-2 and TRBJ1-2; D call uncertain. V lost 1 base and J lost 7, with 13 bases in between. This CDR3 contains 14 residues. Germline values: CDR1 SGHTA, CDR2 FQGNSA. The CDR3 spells CASSLGLIQGGYTF. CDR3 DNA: TGTGCCAGCAGCTTAGGGCTGATTCAAGGTGGCTACACCTTC.

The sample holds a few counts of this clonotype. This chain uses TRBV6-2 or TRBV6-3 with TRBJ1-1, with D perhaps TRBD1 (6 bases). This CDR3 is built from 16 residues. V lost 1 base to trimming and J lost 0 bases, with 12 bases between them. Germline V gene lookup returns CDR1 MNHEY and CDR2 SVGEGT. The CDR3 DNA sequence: TGTGCCAGCAGTTACTACGGGGGCCTCATGAACACTGAAGCTTTCTTT. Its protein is CASSYYGGLMNTEAFF.

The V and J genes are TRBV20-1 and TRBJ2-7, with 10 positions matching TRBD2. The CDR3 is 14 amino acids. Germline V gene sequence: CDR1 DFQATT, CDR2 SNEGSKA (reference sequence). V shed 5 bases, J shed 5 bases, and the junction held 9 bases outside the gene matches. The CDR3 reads CSAVSGTSVDEQYF. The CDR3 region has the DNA TGCAGTGCTGTCTCCGGGACTAGCGTCGACGAGCAGTACTTC.

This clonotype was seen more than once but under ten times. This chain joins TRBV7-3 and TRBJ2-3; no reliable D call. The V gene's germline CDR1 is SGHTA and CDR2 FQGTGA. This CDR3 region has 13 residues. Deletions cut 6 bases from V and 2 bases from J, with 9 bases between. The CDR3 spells CASSKALTDTQYF. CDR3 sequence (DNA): TGTGCCAGCAGTAAGGCTCTCACAGATACGCAGTATTTT.

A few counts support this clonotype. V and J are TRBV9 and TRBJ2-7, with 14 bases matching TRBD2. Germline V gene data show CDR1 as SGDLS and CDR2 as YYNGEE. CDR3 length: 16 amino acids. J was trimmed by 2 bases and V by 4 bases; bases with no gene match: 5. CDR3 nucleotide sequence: TGTGCCAGCAGCAAGGGACTAGCGGGGGCGACCTACGAGCAGTACTTC. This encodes CASSKGLAGATYEQYF.

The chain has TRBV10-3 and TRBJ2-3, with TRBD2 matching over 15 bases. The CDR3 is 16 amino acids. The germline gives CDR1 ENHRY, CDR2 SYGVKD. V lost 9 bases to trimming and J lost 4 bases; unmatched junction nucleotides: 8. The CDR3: CAIGTSGGKGPDTQYF. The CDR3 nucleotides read TGTGCCATTGGGACTAGCGGGGGGAAGGGGCCAGATACGCAGTATTTT.

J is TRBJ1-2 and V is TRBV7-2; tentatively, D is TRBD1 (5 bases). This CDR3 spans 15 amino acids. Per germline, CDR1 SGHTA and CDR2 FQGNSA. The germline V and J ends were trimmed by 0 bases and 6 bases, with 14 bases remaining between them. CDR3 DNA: TGTGCCAGCAGCTTAGCGAATCCAGCCAGGGATGGCTACACCTTC. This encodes CASSLANPARDGYTF.

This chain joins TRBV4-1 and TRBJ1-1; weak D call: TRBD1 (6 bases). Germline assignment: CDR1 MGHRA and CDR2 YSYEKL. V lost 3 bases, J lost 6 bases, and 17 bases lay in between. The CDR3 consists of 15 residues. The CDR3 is CASSHIPPGGAEAFF. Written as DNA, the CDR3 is TGCGCCAGCAGCCACATACCCCCCGGGGGCGCTGAAGCTTTCTTT.

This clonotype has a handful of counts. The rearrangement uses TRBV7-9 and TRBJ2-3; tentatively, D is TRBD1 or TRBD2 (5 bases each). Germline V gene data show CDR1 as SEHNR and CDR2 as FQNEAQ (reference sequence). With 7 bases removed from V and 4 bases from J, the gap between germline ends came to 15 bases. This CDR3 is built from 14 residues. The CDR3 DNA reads TGTGCCAGCACCCGGGACGCAGGGTCAGATACGCAGTATTTT. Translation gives CASTRDAGSDTQYF.

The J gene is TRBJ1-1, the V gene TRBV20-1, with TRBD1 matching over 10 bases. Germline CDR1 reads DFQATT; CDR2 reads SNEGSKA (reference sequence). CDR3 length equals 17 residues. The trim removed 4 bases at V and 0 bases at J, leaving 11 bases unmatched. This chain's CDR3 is CSAKDLTGGFMNTEAFF. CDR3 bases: TGCAGTGCTAAAGACCTGACAGGGGGCTTCATGAACACTGAAGCTTTCTTT.